Listed below are T cell receptor beta chains from one sample, sequenced in a study of T cells in Graves' hyperthyroidism and ophthalmopathy. One entry per CDR3 protein, called by TCRdb with MiXCR from the multiplex PCR reads. The table lists under 300,000 distinct CDR3 sequences, about 15% of them singletons. The sequencing input was blood. The receptors were sampled from a woman in her 40s with Graves' hyperthyroidism that later progressed to Graves' ophthalmopathy. Both conserved end residues are part of each CDR3. The D gene is left open where the match is weak. Where a row states a size, it is once, few, many or the class of an expanded clone; other rows omit it.

>TRBJ2-7|TRBV20-1|many|16|NA
CSARAPGAGSAYEQYF
TGCAGTGCTAGGGCCCCGGGAGCGGGTTCAGCCTACGAGCAGTACTTC
>TRBJ1-5|TRBV28|many|14|TRBD1
CASSLTGPPLPQHF
TGTGCCAGCAGTCTGACAGGGCCGCCACTGCCCCAGCATTTT
>TRBJ2-7|TRBV30|NA|13|NA
CAWSAVTHYEQYF
TGTGCCTGGAGTGCTGTGACCCACTACGAGCAGTACTTC
>TRBJ2-7|TRBV11-2|many|15|TRBD2
CASSLGGGSSYEQYF
TGTGCCAGCAGCTTAGGGGGCGGGAGCTCCTACGAGCAGTACTTC
>TRBJ2-5|TRBV3-1|NA|18|TRBD2
CASSQDSGGLAGSETQYF
TGTGCCAGCAGCCAAGATTCGGGGGGACTAGCGGGATCGGAGACCCAGTACTTC
>TRBJ2-6|TRBV5-4|few|15|NA
CASSSSDMGANVLTF
TGTGCCAGCAGCTCCTCGGATATGGGGGCCAACGTCCTGACTTTC
>TRBJ2-7|TRBV13|many|12|NA
CASRGEGYEQYF
TGTGCCAGCAGAGGCGAGGGCTACGAGCAGTACTTC
>TRBJ1-1|TRBV27|many|15|TRBD1
CASSLTGDLGTEAFF
TGTGCCAGCAGTTTAACAGGGGATCTAGGCACTGAAGCTTTCTTT
>TRBJ2-1|TRBV28|many|17|TRBD2
CASSSPLAGEVGNEQFF
TGTGCCAGCAGTTCCCCCCTAGCGGGAGAGGTTGGAAATGAGCAGTTCTTC
>TRBJ1-2|TRBV5-8|many|16|NA
CASSTLGRGAYYGYTF
TGTGCCAGCAGTACCTTAGGTCGGGGGGCGTACTATGGCTACACCTTC
>TRBJ2-7|TRBV4-1|many|13|NA
CASSQVADYEQYF
TGCGCCAGCAGCCAAGTGGCTGACTACGAGCAGTACTTC
>TRBJ2-2|TRBV28|many|14|NA
CASSLGGKTGELFF
TGTGCCAGCAGTTTAGGGGGAAAAACCGGGGAGCTGTTTTTT
>TRBJ1-3|TRBV9|many|16|NA
CASRPDRRGPGNTIYF
TGTGCCAGCAGGCCAGATAGGAGGGGACCTGGAAACACCATATATTTT
>TRBJ2-1|TRBV27|many|17|TRBD2
CASSSPGLAGSLGEQFF
TGTGCCAGCAGTTCCCCGGGACTAGCGGGGTCGCTGGGTGAGCAGTTCTTC
>TRBJ1-1|TRBV19|few|18|NA
CASSILVERDSLNTEAFF
TGTGCCAGTAGTATATTAGTCGAGAGAGACAGCCTGAACACTGAAGCTTTCTTT
>TRBJ1-5|TRBV4-1|NA|18|NA
CASSQVMKWGDSNQPQHF
TGCGCCAGCAGCCAAGTCATGAAATGGGGGGATAGCAATCAGCCCCAGCATTTT
>TRBJ1-1|TRBV4-1|few|16|NA
CASSPEPHLGDTEAFF
TGCGCCAGCAGCCCAGAGCCCCACCTTGGGGACACTGAAGCTTTCTTT
>TRBJ2-1|TRBV7-9|few|13|NA
CASSPGLFDEQFF
TGTGCCAGCAGCCCAGGACTTTTCGATGAGCAGTTCTTC
>TRBJ1-4|TRBV19|many|17|NA
CASSIGSGFALNEKLFF
TGTGCCAGTAGTATAGGAAGCGGATTCGCACTTAATGAAAAACTGTTTTTT
>TRBJ1-3|TRBV4-1|NA|16|NA
CASSQAPGHTGNTIYF
TGCGCCAGCAGCCAAGCCCCAGGACACACTGGAAACACCATATATTTT
>TRBJ2-7|TRBV10-3|many|14|TRBD2
CATGTSGRAHEQYF
TGTGCCACCGGGACTAGCGGGAGGGCCCACGAGCAGTACTTC
>TRBJ1-1|TRBV25-1|many|14|NA
CASSDPTRGTEAFF
TGTGCCAGCAGTGATCCGACCCGGGGGACTGAAGCTTTCTTT
>TRBJ1-5|TRBV10-3|many|15|NA
CAISETRDGNQPQHF
TGTGCCATCAGTGAGACCCGGGACGGCAATCAGCCCCAGCATTTT
>TRBJ2-1|TRBV28|many|15|TRBD1
CASSSLDRDDGEQFF
TGTGCCAGCAGTTCCTTGGACAGGGACGATGGTGAGCAGTTCTTC
>TRBJ1-2|TRBV2|NA|14|TRBD1
CASSPDRAEYGYTF
TGTGCCAGCAGTCCGGACAGGGCCGAATATGGCTACACCTTC
>TRBJ2-2|TRBV7-3|few|18|TRBD2
CASSLNLLAGGPGGELFF
TGTGCCAGCAGCTTAAATCTACTAGCGGGAGGGCCCGGCGGGGAGCTGTTTTTT
>TRBJ2-7|TRBV11-2|many|13|TRBD1
CASSQGADYEQYF
TGTGCCAGCAGCCAGGGGGCAGACTACGAGCAGTACTTC
>TRBJ1-3|TRBV12-3/TRBV12-4|many|14|NA
CASSLPGGRNTIYF
TGTGCCAGCAGTCTCCCCGGGGGCCGAAACACCATATATTTT
>TRBJ2-3|TRBV9|NA|16|TRBD2
CASSVVGSGKGDTQYF
TGTGCCAGCAGCGTAGTTGGTAGCGGGAAGGGGGATACGCAGTATTTT
>TRBJ1-5|TRBV28|many|15|TRBD1
CASSPGTGVVQPQHF
TGTGCCAGCAGTCCGGGGACAGGGGTTGTTCAGCCCCAGCATTTT
>TRBJ1-5|TRBV9|many|15|NA
CASSVDGGPYQPQHF
TGTGCCAGCAGCGTAGACGGGGGGCCTTATCAGCCCCAGCATTTT
>TRBJ2-5|TRBV2|NA|16|NA
CASSQDMGDLGGPQYF
TGTGCCAGCAGCCAAGATATGGGGGACCTCGGGGGTCCCCAGTACTTC
>TRBJ1-2|TRBV28|many|15|NA
CASSLPLGGGYGYTF
TGTGCCAGCAGTTTACCCCTTGGGGGGGGGTATGGCTACACCTTC
>TRBJ1-1|TRBV5-1|many|12|NA
CASSLGTVEAFF
TGCGCCAGCAGCTTGGGGACAGTTGAAGCTTTCTTT
>TRBJ2-5|TRBV12-3/TRBV12-4|many|13|NA
CASRLNPGETQYF
TGTGCCAGCAGGCTTAATCCCGGAGAGACCCAGTACTTC
>TRBJ2-2|TRBV18|many|14|NA
CASSPGYNTGELFF
TGTGCCAGCTCACCAGGGTACAACACCGGGGAGCTGTTTTTT
>TRBJ1-4|TRBV5-1|NA|14|NA
CASSLVGYNEKLFF
TGCGCCAGCAGCTTGGTGGGTTATAATGAAAAACTGTTTTTT
>TRBJ2-3|TRBV14|many|10|NA
CATHTDTQYF
TGTGCCACCCACACAGATACGCAGTATTTT
>TRBJ1-5|TRBV28|many|16|NA
CASGSLKTTGIQPQHF
TGTGCCAGCGGTTCCCTTAAGACCACAGGTATTCAGCCCCAGCATTTT
>TRBJ2-2|TRBV12-3/TRBV12-4|many|15|TRBD2
CASSLAGGPAGELFF
TGTGCCAGCAGTTTAGCGGGAGGGCCCGCCGGGGAGCTGTTTTTT
>TRBJ2-5|TRBV6-5|many|16|TRBD2
CASSYVLAAFGETQYF
TGTGCCAGCAGTTACGTACTAGCGGCCTTTGGAGAGACCCAGTACTTC
>TRBJ2-2|TRBV6-2/TRBV6-3|NA|13|NA
CATSDLTTGELFF
TGTGCCACCAGTGACCTAACTACCGGGGAGCTGTTTTTT
>TRBJ2-5|TRBV27|many|14|NA
CASSSPRGPETQYF
TGTGCCAGCAGTTCCCCCCGGGGGCCGGAGACCCAGTACTTC
>TRBJ2-7|TRBV28|many|14|TRBD2
CASSFSGSRYEQYF
TGTGCCAGCAGTTTTAGCGGGAGTAGATACGAGCAGTACTTC
>TRBJ1-2|TRBV28|many|14|NA
CASSLLWIHYGYTF
TGTGCCAGCAGTTTACTGTGGATTCACTATGGCTACACCTTC
>TRBJ2-1|TRBV28|many|16|NA
CASSSPSPGFYNEQFF
TGTGCCAGCAGTTCACCCTCCCCGGGGTTCTACAATGAGCAGTTCTTC
>TRBJ1-1|TRBV28|many|17|NA
CASSYRSGWTASTEAFF
TGTGCCAGCAGCTACCGATCAGGGTGGACGGCGAGCACTGAAGCTTTCTTT
>TRBJ2-7|TRBV9|NA|13|NA
CASSVRGYNEQYF
TGTGCCAGCAGCGTTCGTGGTTACAATGAGCAGTACTTC
>TRBJ2-7|TRBV7-9|many|12|NA
CASSLVSFQQYF
TGTGCCAGCAGCTTAGTATCTTTCCAGCAGTACTTC
>TRBJ2-7|TRBV18|few|12|NA
CASSPGTGEQYF
TGTGCCAGCTCACCTGGGACGGGAGAGCAGTACTTC
>TRBJ1-6|TRBV6-6|many|15|TRBD1
CASSYRGQYNSPLHF
TGTGCCAGCAGTTACCGGGGACAGTATAATTCACCCCTCCACTTT
>TRBJ1-1|TRBV29-1|many|14|NA
CSVEDRTVAGLAFF
TGCAGCGTTGAAGATCGAACTGTTGCAGGATTGGCTTTCTTT